Following are 21 T cell receptor beta chains from one sample sequenced in a study of shared clonotypes between healthy human individuals. Sequencing was performed with immunoSEQ multiplex PCR; in TCRdb, only in-frame clones are kept and a portion is missing. The sample has hundreds of thousands of clones, around 96% seen once. CD45RO-negative, CCR7-positively selected cells formed the naive CD8 fraction, excluding terminally differentiated effector memory CD45RA+ cells. Sequencing was performed on naive CD8+ T cells sorted from blood. These receptors were obtained from a woman aged 30 to 39 in good health.

This rearrangement joins TRBV2 to TRBJ2-3; perhaps TRBD1 as D (5 bases). Germline V gives CDR1 SNHLY, CDR2 FYNNEI. The CDR3 runs 17 residues. Between the trimmed V and J ends, which lost 7 bases and 0 bases, there was a span of 20 bases. The CDR3 nucleotides read TGTGCCAGCAATCGGCCGAAGGGGTCGGTTAGCACAGATACGCAGTATTTT. Amino acid sequence: CASNRPKGSVSTDTQYF.

This chain joins TRBV27 and TRBJ2-5; the D is unclear. The V end lost 0 bases, the J end lost 5 bases, and 7 bases lay between the germline ends. The germline CDR1 and CDR2 sequences are MNHEY and SMNVEV (reference sequence). This CDR3 comprises 13 residues. CDR3 sequence (DNA): TGTGCCAGCAGTTTATCGGGCCTCGAGACCCAGTACTTC. Translation: CASSLSGLETQYF.

A single count supports this clone. This rearrangement joins TRBV27 to TRBJ2-6, with D hard to call. Deletions cut 2 bases from V and 0 bases from J, with 5 bases between. The length of the CDR3 is 15 residues. CDR1 and CDR2 (germline): MNHEY, SMNVEV (reference sequence). The CDR3 DNA reads as TGTGCCAGCAGTTTAGTGAGCTCTGGGGCCAACGTCCTGACTTTC. Its protein is CASSLVSSGANVLTF.

This clone has a handful of counts. This chain links TRBV4-1 with TRBJ1-1, with 8 bases identical to TRBD1. This CDR3 comprises 15 residues. J lost 3 bases, V lost 4 bases, and 7 bases had no gene match. The germline V gene has CDR1 MGHRA and CDR2 YSYEKL. The CDR3 loop reads CASSPRTGRDTEAFF. The CDR3, as DNA: TGCGCCAGCAGCCCTCGGACAGGGCGCGACACTGAAGCTTTCTTT.

V usage is TRBV6-4 and J usage is TRBJ2-1; 8 bases fit TRBD2. With V trimmed by 2 bases and J by 9 bases, 6 bases remained unmatched. CDR1 MRHNA and CDR2 SNTAGT come from the germline V gene. The CDR3 consists of 14 residues. The CDR3 region is CASSDAGGRGEQFF. The DNA for the CDR3 is TGTGCCAGCAGTGACGCGGGGGGACGGGGTGAGCAGTTCTTC.

The CDR3 sequence is CASSGTSGVLTYEQYF. Written as DNA, the CDR3 is TGTGCCAGCAGCGGGACTAGCGGGGTCTTGACGTACGAGCAGTACTTC. This chain links TRBV28 with TRBJ2-7; the match to TRBD2 covers 13 bases. This CDR3 has 16 amino acids. CDR1 MDHEN and CDR2 SYDVKM come from the germline V gene. Unmatched junction bases numbered 9, after V lost 6 bases and J lost 4 bases.

The CDR3 sequence is CASSHDNRGNEQFF. CDR3 coding DNA: TGCGCCAGCAGCCATGATAATAGGGGCAATGAGCAGTTCTTC. The V and J genes are TRBV4-1 and TRBJ2-1, with D perhaps TRBD1 (5 bases). Germline loops: CDR1 MGHRA, CDR2 YSYEKL. V shed 3 bases and J shed 6 bases, with 12 bases lying between them. CDR3 length: 14 residues.

The DNA for the CDR3 is TGTGCCAGCAGCTCCACGAGAGCTAACTATGGCTACACCTTC. Translation: CASSSTRANYGYTF. The chain recombines TRBV11-2 with TRBJ1-2; no clear D. The V gene lost 4 bases and the J gene lost 0 bases, with 9 bases spanning the gap. This CDR3 comprises 14 residues. Germline V lookup: CDR1 SGHAT, CDR2 FQNNGV.

This sequence joins TRBV11-2 and TRBJ2-7; TRBD2 matches 9 bases. Germline V CDR1 and CDR2: SGHAT, FQNNGV. The CDR3 totals 15 residues. V was clipped by 4 bases and J by 4 bases; unmatched bases: 8. CDR3: CASSSYSGRRYEQYF. The DNA of the CDR3 is TGTGCCAGCAGCTCCTATAGCGGGAGACGGTACGAGCAGTACTTC.

This chain uses TRBV2 with TRBJ2-3, with 7 bases aligning to TRBD1. The CDR3 has 14 amino acids. With V trimmed by 11 bases and J by 1 base, 9 bases remained unmatched. Germline CDR1 SNHLY, CDR2 FYNNEI. CDR3: CAENRGVGTDTQYF. CDR3 DNA: TGTGCCGAGAACAGGGGAGTTGGCACAGATACGCAGTATTTT.

This clone came up once. This chain joins TRBV27 and TRBJ2-7, with D maybe TRBD1 (5 bases). From germline, CDR1 is MNHEY and CDR2 SMNVEV (reference sequence). The CDR3 is made up of 15 amino acids. V lost 6 bases to trimming and J lost 0 bases, with 15 bases between them. CDR3 sequence reads: CASSLGVGSSYEQYF. In DNA form, the CDR3 reads TGTGCCAGCAGCCTAGGGGTAGGAAGCTCCTACGAGCAGTACTTC.

A word on this clone: Other DNA sequences in this sample translate to the same CDR3. The chain carries TRBV27 and TRBJ2-3; D call uncertain. There are 13 residues in the CDR3. Germline CDR1 and CDR2: MNHEY and SMNVEV (reference sequence). V was clipped by 3 bases and J by 1 base, with 5 bases between them. The CDR3 bases are TGTGCCAGCAGTTTTTCCGGCACAGATACGCAGTATTTT. This sequence encodes CASSFSGTDTQYF.

This clone was observed a handful of times. The rearrangement links TRBV4-1 to TRBJ1-5; D not resolved. CDR1 is MGHRA, CDR2 YSYEKL, per germline. This CDR3 region has 14 residues. Trimming stripped 3 bases from V and 6 bases from J, with 12 bases between. CDR3 protein: CASSQVLGVQPQHF. CDR3 bases: TGCGCCAGCAGCCAGGTTCTTGGGGTTCAGCCCCAGCATTTT.

The CDR3 DNA reads as TGTGCCAGCAGCTTAAACCCGGGGCCGAACACTGAAGCTTTCTTT. It encodes CASSLNPGPNTEAFF. This sequence joins TRBV11-2 and TRBJ1-1, with a possible D match to TRBD1 (5 bases). This CDR3 has 15 residues. Germline lookup yields CDR1 SGHAT and CDR2 FQNNGV. Trimming stripped 2 bases from V and 1 base from J, with 11 bases between.

The chain's CDR3 is CASSLAGTPNEQFF. The CDR3 DNA follows: TGTGCCAGCAGCTTAGCAGGGACACCAAATGAGCAGTTCTTC. This chain joins TRBV7-6 and TRBJ2-1, with a weak D call TRBD1 (6 bases). Germline CDR1 reads SGHVS; CDR2 reads FNYEAQ. Trimming took 0 bases from V and 7 from J, leaving 10 bases between them. The CDR3 consists of 14 residues.

V gene TRBV27 combines with J gene TRBJ2-1, with 8 bases lining up with TRBD1. Looked up from germline, CDR1 is MNHEY and CDR2 is SMNVEV (reference sequence). J was trimmed by 5 bases and V by 1 base; bases with no gene match: 4. The CDR3 covers 15 residues. CDR3 residues: CASSLWTGINNEQFF. The CDR3, as DNA: TGTGCCAGCAGTTTATGGACAGGGATAAACAATGAGCAGTTCTTC.

The CDR3 loop reads CASTGLAGVSTGELFF. DNA for the CDR3: TGTGCCAGCACCGGACTAGCGGGAGTGAGCACCGGGGAGCTGTTTTTT. The chain links TRBV2 to TRBJ2-2, with TRBD2 matching 13 bases. Germline trimming cut 7 bases from V and 4 bases from J; bases unmatched to any gene: 6. Germline-derived CDR1 and CDR2 are SNHLY and FYNNEI. The CDR3 is made up of 16 amino acids.

The chain recombines TRBV29-1 with TRBJ1-1; D is undetermined. The CDR3 totals 15 residues. Germline assignment: CDR1 SQVTM and CDR2 ANQGSEA. V was pared by 5 bases and J by 1 base, with 17 bases between. CDR3 residues: CSVLTGGSANTEAFF. CDR3 in DNA: TGCAGCGTTTTGACCGGAGGGAGTGCGAACACTGAAGCTTTCTTT.

This sequence joins TRBV28 and TRBJ2-3, with a possible D match to TRBD2 (5 bases). Trimming shortened V by 3 bases and J by 2 bases, and 18 bases separated the two germline ends. The CDR3 has 17 residues. Germline CDR1 reads MDHEN; CDR2 reads SYDVKM. For the CDR3, the DNA is TGTGCCAGCAGTTTCAGAGGGAAAATTATTCCCACAGATACGCAGTATTTT. Encoded protein: CASSFRGKIIPTDTQYF.

The rearrangement joins TRBV13 to TRBJ2-7; 11 nucleotides agree with TRBD2. The CDR3 length is 16 residues. In germline, CDR1 is PRHDT, CDR2 FYEKMQ (reference sequence). V was clipped by 4 bases and J by 4 bases; unmatched bases: 9. The CDR3 protein is CASSSQSGLAVYEQYF. In DNA, the CDR3 is TGTGCCAGCAGCTCTCAATCGGGACTAGCGGTATACGAGCAGTACTTC.

This chain connects TRBV5-6 to TRBJ2-1, with D tentatively TRBD2 (5 bases). In germline, CDR1 is SGHDT, CDR2 YYEEEE. The CDR3 runs 14 residues. Trimming pared 0 bases from V and 9 bases from J, leaving 13 bases between. The CDR3 spells CASSLERRRGEQFF. In nucleotides, the CDR3 is TGTGCCAGCAGCTTGGAGCGTAGACGGGGTGAGCAGTTCTTC.